A single sample is the source of the 29 T cell receptor beta chains below, sequenced in a study of chemoradiotherapy in HPV16-positive cancers. Method: immunoSEQ multiplex PCR; TCRdb's copy keeps in-frame clones and lacks some. The sample carries some 17,000 clones, roughly two thirds recorded once. The starting material was tumor tissue, obtained from a patient who underwent chemoradiotherapy. Receptors were obtained from a human donor with HPV-associated anogenital cancer.

In this sample, this clone turned up a few times. The genes are TRBV6-5 and TRBJ2-7; the D is unclear. Germline V gene data show CDR1 as MNHEY and CDR2 as SVGAGI. CDR3 length: 14 residues. Trimming left V 6 bases short and J 0 bases short, with 12 bases between. The CDR3 loop is CASRKMLSSYEQYF. As DNA, the CDR3 is TGTGCCAGCAGAAAAATGCTTAGCTCCTACGAGCAGTACTTC.

The chain is built from TRBV30 and TRBJ2-5, with TRBD2 identical over 10 bases. The V gene end was trimmed by 5 bases and the J gene end by 5 bases; junction bases not matched to a gene: 5. The CDR3 has 13 amino acids. Germline loops: CDR1 GTSNPN, CDR2 SVGIG (reference sequence). Written as DNA, the CDR3 is TGTGCCTGGGAAGCGGGGGGGAGCGAGACCCAGTACTTC. It encodes CAWEAGGSETQYF.

A single count supports this clone. The chain uses TRBV5-1 and TRBJ2-1; TRBD2 matches 9 bases. CDR1 and CDR2 (germline): SGHRS, YFSETQ. The junction had 7 bases not matched to a gene; V was cut back by 0 bases and J by 3 bases. The CDR3 is 17 residues long. The CDR3 loop reads CASSLEGGGAVYNEQFF. CDR3 in DNA: TGCGCCAGCAGCTTGGAGGGCGGGGGGGCCGTCTACAATGAGCAGTTCTTC. Full variable domain (rest looked up from reference TRBV5-1 and TRBJ2-1): KAGVTQTPRYLIKTRGQQVTLSCSPISGHRSVSWYQQTPGQGLQFLFEYFSETQRNKGNFPGRFSGRQFSNSRSEMNVSTLELGDSALYLCASSLEGGGAVYNEQFFGPGTRLTVL.

This clone is medium-sized (0.01 to 0.1%) by share. This sequence joins TRBV13 and TRBJ2-3, with D uncertain. The germline V and J ends were trimmed by 1 base and 5 bases, with 7 bases remaining between them. The CDR3 spans 13 residues. Germline V lookup: CDR1 PRHDT, CDR2 FYEKMQ (reference sequence). The CDR3 loop is CASSLDSQDTQYF. CDR3 DNA sequence: TGTGCCAGCAGCTTAGACAGTCAAGATACGCAGTATTTT.

V is TRBV2 and J is TRBJ2-1, with D tentatively TRBD1 (6 bases). V was pared by 9 bases and J by 8 bases, with 14 bases between. In germline, CDR1 is SNHLY, CDR2 FYNNEI. The CDR3 runs 12 residues. The CDR3 sequence is CASHRDGDEQFF. The CDR3 nucleotides read TGTGCCAGTCACAGGGATGGCGATGAGCAGTTCTTC.

The V gene is TRBV4-1, the J gene TRBJ2-7, with D possibly matching TRBD2 (5 bases). Germline CDR1 and CDR2: MGHRA and YSYEKL. Trimming stripped 0 bases from V and 2 bases from J, with 14 bases between. The CDR3 runs 16 residues. The CDR3 sequence: CASSQDWPGSTYEQYF. CDR3 DNA: TGCGCCAGCAGCCAAGATTGGCCGGGGTCCACCTACGAGCAGTACTTC.

The V gene is TRBV7-3, the J gene TRBJ1-3; no definite D call. Germline CDR1 SGHTA, CDR2 FQGTGA. V shed 3 bases and J shed 2 bases, with 5 bases lying between them. The CDR3 consists of 13 residues. In DNA, the CDR3 is TGTGCCAGCAGCTTCAGTACTGGAAACACCATATATTTT. It codes for CASSFSTGNTIYF.

V gene TRBV9 combines with J gene TRBJ2-2; the match to TRBD2 covers 12 bases. The germline gives CDR1 SGDLS, CDR2 YYNGEE. V gave up 0 bases and J gave up 4 bases; unmatched junction bases: 10. This CDR3 comprises 19 residues. This chain's CDR3 is CASSVARLAGGPGTGELFF. The CDR3 coding sequence is TGTGCCAGCAGCGTAGCTAGGCTAGCGGGAGGGCCCGGCACCGGGGAGCTGTTTTTT.

V usage is TRBV30 and J usage is TRBJ2-7; the D gene is possibly TRBD1 (7 bases). Trimming took off 3 bases at V and 9 bases at J, with 18 bases between the two ends. Germline V gives CDR1 GTSNPN, CDR2 SVGIG (reference sequence). There are 13 residues in the CDR3. The CDR3 loop reads CAWRRRGQPGQYF. Written as DNA, the CDR3 is TGTGCCTGGAGGAGGAGGGGGCAACCTGGGCAGTACTTC.

V gene TRBV6-6 combines with J gene TRBJ2-5; maybe TRBD1 (6 bases). Trimming took 4 bases from V and 5 from J, leaving 14 bases between them. Germline lookup yields CDR1 MNHNY and CDR2 SVGAGI (reference sequence). This CDR3 contains 14 residues. CDR3 sequence (DNA): TGTGCCAGCAGTTTATCAGGGGTTGGTGAGACCCAGTACTTC. This sequence encodes CASSLSGVGETQYF.

The chain joins TRBV5-1 to TRBJ2-1; tentatively, D is TRBD2 (6 bases). Trimming stripped 6 bases from V and 5 bases from J, with 15 bases between. The germline gives CDR1 SGHRS, CDR2 YFSETQ. CDR3 length equals 14 residues. CDR3 bases: TGCGCCAGCAATAACCGGGACTTAAACAATGAGCAGTTCTTC. Translated: CASNNRDLNNEQFF.

The gene calls are TRBV6-6 and TRBJ2-5, with no clear D. The V end lost 6 bases, the J end lost 5 bases, and 10 bases lay between the germline ends. Germline V CDR1 and CDR2: MNHNY, SVGAGI (reference sequence). The length of the CDR3 is 12 residues. In DNA, the CDR3 is TGTGCCAGCAGGGGGAATGGGGAGACCCAGTACTTC. Its protein product is CASRGNGETQYF.

This clone appeared a single time. The chain has TRBV7-9 and TRBJ1-2, with unresolved D. Deletions cut 1 base from V and 8 bases from J, with 11 bases between. Looked up from germline, CDR1 is SEHNR and CDR2 is FQNEAQ (reference sequence). The CDR3 is 13 amino acids. The CDR3 DNA reads as TGTGCCAGCAGCTTAGAAGCGGGAGAAGGCTACACCTTC. It yields the protein CASSLEAGEGYTF.

The V gene is TRBV28, the J gene TRBJ2-2; D may be TRBD2 (6 bases). This CDR3 contains 16 residues. CDR1 MDHEN and CDR2 SYDVKM come from the germline V gene. The V end was cut by 4 bases, the J end by 6 bases, with 18 bases between. This CDR3 is CASSYGTVIMAGELFF. For the CDR3, the DNA is TGTGCCAGCAGTTACGGGACTGTGATTATGGCCGGGGAGCTGTTTTTT.

This clone was recorded a few times. The rearrangement uses TRBV2 and TRBJ2-1, with a weak D call TRBD2 (6 bases). This CDR3 comprises 12 residues. V lost 6 bases to trimming and J lost 6 bases, with 9 bases between them. The germline CDR1 and CDR2 sequences are SNHLY and FYNNEI. In DNA, the CDR3 is TGTGCCAGCAGCGGGACTGTCAATGAGCAGTTCTTC. Its protein product is CASSGTVNEQFF.

The chain couples TRBV2 to TRBJ2-1, with D hard to call. This CDR3 region has 16 residues. CDR1 SNHLY and CDR2 FYNNEI come from the germline V gene. Deletions cut 1 base from V and 0 bases from J, with 10 bases between. The CDR3: CASSEEASSSYNEQFF. In nucleotides, the CDR3 is TGTGCCAGCAGTGAAGAAGCGTCTAGCTCCTACAATGAGCAGTTCTTC.

The J gene is TRBJ2-3, the V gene TRBV11-2; no clear D. Trimming cost V 5 bases and J 4 bases, with 10 bases left between them. The CDR3 spans 13 residues. Per germline, CDR1 SGHAT and CDR2 FQNNGV. CDR3 region: CASSPRRADTQYF. The CDR3 DNA reads as TGTGCCAGCAGCCCCCGTAGAGCAGATACGCAGTATTTT. Looking up the rest from reference TRBV11-2 and TRBJ2-3 gives the full variable domain: EAGVAQSPRYKIIEKRQSVAFWCNPISGHATLYWYQQILGQGPKLLIQFQNNGVVDDSQLPKDRFSAERLKGVDSTLKIQPAKLEDSAVYLCASSPRRADTQYFGPGTRLTVL.

This clone showed up just a few times. The genes are TRBV15 and TRBJ1-4; weak D call: TRBD1 (6 bases). CDR3 length equals 15 residues. CDR1 and CDR2 (germline): LNHNV, YYDKDF (reference sequence). V was pared by 1 base and J by 5 bases, with 11 bases between. CDR3 loop: CATSRGGAENEKLFF. CDR3 nucleotide sequence: TGTGCCACCAGCAGAGGGGGGGCGGAGAATGAAAAACTGTTTTTT. Variable domain in full (rest from reference TRBV15 and TRBJ1-4): DAMVIQNPRYQVTQFGKPVTLSCSQTLNHNVMYWYQQKSSQAPKLLFHYYDKDFNNEADTPDNFQSRRPNTSFCFLDIRSPGLGDTAMYLCATSRGGAENEKLFFGSGTQLSVL.

The chain is built from TRBV12-5 and TRBJ2-7, with a weak D call TRBD1 (5 bases). CDR3 size: 14 residues. V lost 1 base to trimming and J lost 5 bases, with 12 bases between them. CDR1 and CDR2 from the germline V gene are LGHNT and FRNRAP. CDR3 DNA: TGTGCTAGTGGTTTGGCAGGGCCCTCTAACGAGCAGTACTTC. Translating gives CASGLAGPSNEQYF.

This clone was seen just once. This chain connects TRBV10-1 to TRBJ2-1; possibly TRBD1 or TRBD2 for D (6 bases each). V shed 3 bases and J shed 3 bases, with 9 bases lying between them. Germline-derived CDR1 and CDR2 are WNHNN and SYGVQD (reference sequence). CDR3 length: 14 amino acids. CDR3 coding DNA: TGCGCCAGCAGTGATGGGGGGCTCTACAATGAGCAGTTCTTC. Translating gives CASSDGGLYNEQFF.

The rearrangement joins TRBV5-1 to TRBJ1-2; 11 bases align to TRBD1. Trimming at V came to 3 bases and at J to 5 bases, leaving 9 bases not matched to a gene. The CDR3 spans 16 residues. Germline V lookup: CDR1 SGHRS, CDR2 YFSETQ. The DNA for the CDR3 is TGCGCCAGCAGCTGGGACAGGGGGGAGTGGGCTTATGGCTACACCTTC. It yields the protein CASSWDRGEWAYGYTF.

This clone has more than one count but fewer than ten. This chain connects TRBV7-9 to TRBJ2-7; TRBD2 is a possible D gene (6 bases). V was pared by 5 bases and J by 5 bases, with 19 bases between. CDR3 length: 15 residues. CDR1 and CDR2 (germline): SEHNR, FQNEAQ (reference sequence). The CDR3 spells CASSPPGTLIHEQYF. DNA for the CDR3: TGTGCCAGCAGCCCCCCCGGGACTTTAATCCACGAGCAGTACTTC.

This clone ranks as medium-sized. DNA for the CDR3: TGTGCCAGCAGCGGACAGGGTTGGGAGCAGTACTTC. Translating it yields CASSGQGWEQYF. This chain links TRBV7-9 with TRBJ2-7, with 8 bases identical to TRBD1. With 5 bases clipped from V and 7 bases from J, the junction kept 4 bases outside the gene matches. The CDR3 runs 12 residues. Germline-derived CDR1 and CDR2 are SEHNR and FQNEAQ (reference sequence).

The J gene is TRBJ2-3, the V gene TRBV6-6; 8 bases map to TRBD2. CDR1 and CDR2 (germline): MNHNY, SVGAGI (reference sequence). After removal of 5 bases from V and 7 bases from J, the junction contained 8 bases not matched to a gene. CDR3 length: 14 residues. The CDR3 bases are TGTGCCAGCAGTATAGGTAGCGGGACCAATACGCAGTATTTT. Amino acid sequence: CASSIGSGTNTQYF.

This clone qualifies as medium-sized. V gene TRBV12-5 combines with J gene TRBJ1-5; TRBD1 aligns across 7 bases. This CDR3 region has 19 residues. From germline, CDR1 is LGHNT and CDR2 FRNRAP. V trimming: 8 bases; J trimming: 0 bases; junction bases outside the gene matches: 19. CDR3 nucleotide sequence: TGTGCTAGTAGACTTAGAGGGTGGGACAGAGAATATAGCAATCAGCCCCAGCATTTT. This sequence encodes CASRLRGWDREYSNQPQHF.

This clone is termed medium-sized. J is TRBJ1-2 and V is TRBV5-5; 7 bases align to TRBD1. The CDR3 totals 13 residues. The germline V gene encodes CDR1 SGHKS and CDR2 YYEKEE (reference sequence). The junction had 8 bases not matched to a gene; V was cut back by 6 bases and J by 6 bases. CDR3 bases: TGTGCCAGCACGCCCGGGACAGCGAATGGCTACACCTTC. Translating gives CASTPGTANGYTF.

This clone was seen a few times. J is TRBJ1-1 and V is TRBV6-1; D possibly corresponds to TRBD1 (5 bases). V gave up 6 bases and J gave up 7 bases, with 15 bases separating them. Per germline, CDR1 MNHNS and CDR2 SASEGT. The CDR3 is made up of 13 amino acids. The CDR3 loop reads CASRPGDRHEAFF. The CDR3 DNA reads TGTGCCAGCAGACCCGGGGACCGACATGAAGCTTTCTTT.

In this sample, this clone is medium-sized (0.01 to 0.1%). The chain links TRBV28 to TRBJ2-5; 9 bases align to TRBD1. CDR1 MDHEN and CDR2 SYDVKM come from the germline V gene. Losses at the gene ends were 4 bases for V and 5 bases for J; bases not matched to a gene: 5. The CDR3 spans 14 residues. The CDR3, as DNA: TGTGCCAGCAGTTCGGGACAGGGTAGGGAGACCCAGTACTTC. This sequence encodes CASSSGQGRETQYF.

The V and J genes are TRBV6-6 and TRBJ2-7; 7 bases are a match to TRBD1. The V gene end was trimmed by 6 bases and the J gene end by 0 bases; junction bases not matched to a gene: 5. In germline, CDR1 is MNHNY, CDR2 SVGAGI (reference sequence). CDR3 length: 14 amino acids. The CDR3 DNA reads as TGTGCCAGCAGGAGGGGGCCCGACTCCTACGAGCAGTACTTC. Amino acid sequence: CASRRGPDSYEQYF.